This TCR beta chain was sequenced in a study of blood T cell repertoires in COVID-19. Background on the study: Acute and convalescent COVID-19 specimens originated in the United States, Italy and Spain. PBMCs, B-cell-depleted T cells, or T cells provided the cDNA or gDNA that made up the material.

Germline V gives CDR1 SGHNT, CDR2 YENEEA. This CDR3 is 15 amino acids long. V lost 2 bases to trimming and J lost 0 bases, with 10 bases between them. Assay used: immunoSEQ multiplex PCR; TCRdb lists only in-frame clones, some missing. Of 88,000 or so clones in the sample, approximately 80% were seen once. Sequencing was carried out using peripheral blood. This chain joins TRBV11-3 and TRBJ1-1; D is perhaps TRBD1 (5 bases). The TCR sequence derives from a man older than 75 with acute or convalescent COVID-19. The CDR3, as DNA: TGTGCCAGCAGCTTAAGACAGCAGATGAACACTGAAGCTTTCTTT. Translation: CASSLRQQMNTEAFF.